A selection of T cell receptor beta chains follows, all from one sample in a study of shared clonotypes between healthy human individuals. Sequenced by immunoSEQ multiplex PCR; TCRdb stores in-frame clones only, minus some. The profile shows about 2 million clones, 90% to 95% of them singletons. The sample taken for sequencing was naive CD4+ T cells sorted from blood. The receptors derive from a man between 18 and 29 years old in good health. CDR3s include the opening cysteine and the closing phenylalanine or tryptophan. D genes are given only for firm matches. The size entry is marked missing in some rows and otherwise reads once, few, many or a size class.

D: -
size: -
V: TRBV27
J: TRBJ1-4
DNA: TGTGCCAGCAGGCCCCGTGCGGGAGGGTTCCCTAAACTGTTTTTT
CDR3: CASRPRAGGFPKLFF

D: TRBD1
size: -
V: TRBV5-1
J: TRBJ2-7
DNA: TGCGCCAGCAGCGGACTGACAGGGTCCTACGAGCAGTACTTC
CDR3: CASSGLTGSYEQYF

D: TRBD1
size: -
V: TRBV5-1
J: TRBJ2-7
DNA: TGCGCCAGCAGCACCGACAGGGGGAGGTACGAGCAGTACTTC
CDR3: CASSTDRGRYEQYF

D: -
size: -
V: TRBV11-2
J: TRBJ1-1
DNA: TGTGCCAGCAGCCCCCAATTGGGGGCCACTGAAGCTTTCTTT
CDR3: CASSPQLGATEAFF

D: -
size: once
V: TRBV6-5
J: TRBJ2-1
DNA: TGTGCCAGCACTGAAGGGATTGAGCAGTTCTTC
CDR3: CASTEGIEQFF

D: -
size: -
V: TRBV7-9
J: TRBJ1-1
DNA: TGTGCCAGCAGCTTAGCTACAGGGAGTGATGCTTTCTTT
CDR3: CASSLATGSDAFF

D: -
size: -
V: TRBV2
J: TRBJ2-2
DNA: TGTGCCAGCGCCTGGGACACTTACACCGGGGAGCTGTTTTTT
CDR3: CASAWDTYTGELFF

D: TRBD1
size: -
V: TRBV19
J: TRBJ1-2
DNA: TGTGCCAGTAGGCCCGGGACAGGGGGAAACTATGGCTACACCTTC
CDR3: CASRPGTGGNYGYTF

D: -
size: -
V: TRBV18
J: TRBJ2-7
DNA: TGTGCCAGCTCACCGGGACGGGAGCCATACGAGCAGTACTTC
CDR3: CASSPGREPYEQYF

D: TRBD1
size: -
V: TRBV7-9
J: TRBJ2-5
DNA: TGTGCCAGCGCTTATGGGCGGGACAGGGAGGAGACCCAGTACTTC
CDR3: CASAYGRDREETQYF

D: -
size: -
V: TRBV27
J: TRBJ1-2
DNA: TGTGCCAGCAGTCTGAAGATGAACTATGGCTACACCTTC
CDR3: CASSLKMNYGYTF

D: -
size: -
V: TRBV30
J: TRBJ1-1
DNA: TGTGCCTGGAGTAAACAGTTTGAAGCTTTCTTT
CDR3: CAWSKQFEAFF

D: TRBD2
size: -
V: TRBV10-1
J: TRBJ2-1
DNA: TGCGCCAGCAGTGAGTCAGGGCCCCATAGCGGGGGCGGTAATGAGCAGTTCTTC
CDR3: CASSESGPHSGGGNEQFF

D: -
size: -
V: TRBV2
J: TRBJ2-7
DNA: TGTGCCAGCAGTGAGCAGGGGCCTTTCTACGAGCAGTACTTC
CDR3: CASSEQGPFYEQYF

D: TRBD1
size: -
V: TRBV7-9
J: TRBJ2-5
DNA: TGTGCCAGCAGCCCGACAGGGTTGGGGGAGACCCAGTACTTC
CDR3: CASSPTGLGETQYF

D: TRBD1
size: -
V: TRBV9
J: TRBJ1-2
DNA: TGTGCCAGCAGCCCCCGGACAGGGGAGGGGAATGGCTACACCTTC
CDR3: CASSPRTGEGNGYTF

D: -
size: -
V: TRBV27
J: TRBJ1-4
DNA: TGTGCCAGCAGGCCAGGGGCAACTAATGAAAAACTGTTTTTT
CDR3: CASRPGATNEKLFF

D: TRBD2
size: -
V: TRBV9
J: TRBJ2-2
DNA: TGTGCCAGCAGCGTTACTAGCGGTTTGAACACCGGGGAGCTGTTTTTT
CDR3: CASSVTSGLNTGELFF

D: -
size: -
V: TRBV5-1
J: TRBJ2-5
DNA: TGCGCCAGCAGCTATCGGGACCAGGCGGAGACCCAGTACTTC
CDR3: CASSYRDQAETQYF

D: -
size: -
V: TRBV10-3
J: TRBJ1-1
DNA: TGTGCCATCACTATGGACCCCCTCGGGGTCACTGAAGCTTTCTTT
CDR3: CAITMDPLGVTEAFF

D: -
size: -
V: TRBV6-1
J: TRBJ1-5
DNA: TGTGCCAGCAGTGAAAGAAACAGTTATAGCAATCAGCCCCAGCATTTT
CDR3: CASSERNSYSNQPQHF

D: -
size: once
V: TRBV5-4
J: TRBJ1-1
DNA: TGTGCCAGCAGCTTAGACAGATCAATGAACACTGAAGCTTTCTTT
CDR3: CASSLDRSMNTEAFF

D: -
size: -
V: TRBV10-3
J: TRBJ1-2
DNA: TGTGCCATCAGTGAGTCGGTAGGGGATGGCTACACCTTC
CDR3: CAISESVGDGYTF